The 27 T cell receptor beta chains given below trace back to one sample, sequenced in a study of cytomegalovirus exposure and HLA in healthy donors. With 60 Vbeta and 13 Jbeta primers, the PCR was carried out. Produced via immunoSEQ multiplex PCR; TCRdb's table is partial and in-frame only. The sample records 150,000 to 200,000 clones, around 80% being singletons. The material sequenced was PBMCs. All receptors come from a man between 25 and 39 years old in good health and CMV-seronegative.

V usage is TRBV7-3 and J usage is TRBJ2-1; D is ambiguous. This CDR3 comprises 12 residues. Germline CDR1 is SGHTA and CDR2 is FQGTGA. V lost 1 base and J 7 bases, leaving 5 bases between the germline ends. The CDR3: CASSLIANEQFF. The CDR3 bases are TGTGCCAGCAGCTTAATTGCGAATGAGCAGTTCTTC.

This chain joins TRBV28 and TRBJ2-1; 9 bases are shared with TRBD2. After removal of 1 base from V and 7 bases from J, the junction contained 11 bases not matched to a gene. This CDR3 spans 17 amino acids. From germline, CDR1 is MDHEN and CDR2 SYDVKM. In DNA form, the CDR3 reads TGTGCCAGCAGTTTATCGATGGGGGCGGGAGGGCCGAATGAGCAGTTCTTC. Protein product: CASSLSMGAGGPNEQFF.

Comments on this clone: The same CDR3 is also encoded by other DNA sequences in this sample. V usage is TRBV4-1 and J usage is TRBJ2-7; no clear D gene. V lost 4 bases and J 1 base, leaving 17 bases between the germline ends. CDR3 length equals 16 residues. Germline V gives CDR1 MGHRA, CDR2 YSYEKL. In DNA, the CDR3 is TGCGCCAGCAGCCCCCGTTCAGGTGGAAGGTCCTACGAGCAGTACTTC. Its translation is CASSPRSGGRSYEQYF.

The CDR3 DNA reads TGCGCCAGTACAGGGGAAAACTATGGCTACACCTTC. Translation: CASTGENYGYTF. The rearrangement joins TRBV5-1 to TRBJ1-2; TRBD1 matches at 7 bases. With 8 bases clipped from V and 2 bases from J, the junction kept 3 bases outside the gene matches. The CDR3 is 12 amino acids. The germline V gene encodes CDR1 SGHRS and CDR2 YFSETQ.

This chain connects TRBV27 to TRBJ2-3; TRBD2 might be the D (5 bases). The germline V gene encodes CDR1 MNHEY and CDR2 SMNVEV (reference sequence). The V and J ends lost 9 bases and 2 bases respectively, with 18 bases between them. CDR3 length: 15 residues. Here the CDR3 DNA reads TGTGCCAGTACTAGGGTTGGTTCCCACACAGATACGCAGTATTTT. It encodes CASTRVGSHTDTQYF.

The chain employs TRBV29-1 and TRBJ1-1; perhaps TRBD1 as D (6 bases). Trimming removed 7 bases from V and 6 bases from J, with 12 bases in between. This CDR3 is built from 11 residues. CDR1 and CDR2 (germline): SQVTM, ANQGSEA. The CDR3: CSGVQGAEAFF. The CDR3 DNA sequence: TGCAGCGGGGTACAGGGTGCTGAAGCTTTCTTT. Full variable domain (outside the CDR3, taken from reference TRBV29-1 and TRBJ1-1): SAVISQKPSRDICQRGTSLTIQCQVDSQVTMMFWYRQQPGQSLTLIATANQGSEATYESGFVIDKFPISRPNLTFSTLTVSNMSPEDSSIYLCSGVQGAEAFFGQGTRLTVV.

This clone occurred a few times. This chain connects TRBV2 to TRBJ1-4; tentative D call: TRBD1 (6 bases). V was trimmed by 2 bases and J by 10 bases, leaving 14 bases between them. This CDR3 region has 14 residues. Germline CDR1 reads SNHLY; CDR2 reads FYNNEI. As DNA, the CDR3 is TGTGCCAGCAGTGAAACAGGGAGATCCGGAAAACTGTTTTTT. This codes for CASSETGRSGKLFF.

This chain connects TRBV10-3 to TRBJ1-1; no reliable D call. This CDR3 spans 15 amino acids. V dropped 0 bases and J dropped 6 bases, with 14 bases sitting between them. Looked up from germline, CDR1 is ENHRY and CDR2 is SYGVKD. The CDR3 here is CAISESGGWTPEAFF. The CDR3 nucleotides are TGTGCCATCAGTGAGTCAGGAGGGTGGACCCCTGAAGCTTTCTTT.

The chain links TRBV5-1 to TRBJ2-6, with D maybe TRBD1 (5 bases). V was pared by 4 bases and J by 0 bases, with 11 bases between. The CDR3 is 16 residues long. Germline V gene lookup returns CDR1 SGHRS and CDR2 YFSETQ. The CDR3 region is CASSVTGVSGANVLTF. For the CDR3, the DNA is TGCGCCAGCAGCGTAACAGGCGTCTCTGGGGCCAACGTCCTGACTTTC.

The rearrangement joins TRBV29-1 to TRBJ2-7, with 10 bases that match TRBD2. V lost 7 bases, J lost 1 base, and 10 bases stayed unmatched. Germline CDR1 is SQVTM and CDR2 is ANQGSEA. This CDR3 is 15 amino acids long. The CDR3 region is CSATPLAGESYEQYF. In DNA, the CDR3 is TGCAGCGCCACCCCCCTAGCGGGAGAATCCTACGAGCAGTACTTC.

The chain employs TRBV11-2 and TRBJ2-1, with a weak D call TRBD2 (5 bases). Trimming shortened V by 0 bases and J by 7 bases, and 7 bases separated the two germline ends. The germline V gene encodes CDR1 SGHAT and CDR2 FQNNGV. This CDR3 has 13 amino acids. The CDR3 nucleotides are TGTGCCAGCAGCTTAGACCTAGCTAATGAGCAGTTCTTC. It codes for CASSLDLANEQFF.

V usage is TRBV5-6 and J usage is TRBJ1-2; 7 bases are a match to TRBD1. V shed 4 bases, J shed 7 bases, and the junction held 7 bases outside the gene matches. This CDR3 contains 13 residues. Germline assignment: CDR1 SGHDT and CDR2 YYEEEE. The CDR3 protein is CASSPGTESGYTF. For the CDR3, the DNA is TGTGCCAGCAGCCCCGGGACAGAAAGTGGCTACACCTTC.

In this sample, this clone turned up once. The chain has TRBV5-1 and TRBJ1-2; TRBD1 agrees at 7 bases. The CDR3 sequence is 16 residues long. The germline gives CDR1 SGHRS, CDR2 YFSETQ. Trimming at V came to 0 bases and at J to 5 bases, leaving 10 bases not matched to a gene. The DNA for the CDR3 is TGCGCCAGCAGCTTGGCCAACGATCGACAGGGATATGGCTACACCTTC. It codes for CASSLANDRQGYGYTF. Using reference TRBV5-1 and TRBJ1-2 for the parts outside the CDR3, the full variable domain is KAGVTQTPRYLIKTRGQQVTLSCSPISGHRSVSWYQQTPGQGLQFLFEYFSETQRNKGNFPGRFSGRQFSNSRSEMNVSTLELGDSALYLCASSLANDRQGYGYTFGSGTRLTVV.

The J gene is TRBJ2-4, the V gene TRBV5-1; D is unresolved. Per germline, CDR1 SGHRS and CDR2 YFSETQ. This CDR3 is 14 amino acids long. V lost 0 bases, J lost 2 bases, and 6 bases lay in between. The CDR3 bases are TGCGCCAGCAGCTTGGACGGGTCCAAAAACATTCAGTACTTC. The encoded protein is CASSLDGSKNIQYF.

V is TRBV5-4 and J is TRBJ1-1; 8 bases align to TRBD1. Trimming cost V 5 bases and J 8 bases; bases outside gene matches: 11. The CDR3 has 14 residues. The germline V gene encodes CDR1 SGHNT and CDR2 YYREEE (reference sequence). CDR3 residues: CASRPGQGALEAFF. The CDR3 nucleotides are TGTGCCAGCAGACCAGGACAGGGAGCGCTCGAAGCTTTCTTT.

CDR3 in DNA: TGCAGCGCTTTAACCCAGGGGCCTTCTGGAAACACCATATATTTT. It translates to CSALTQGPSGNTIYF. The chain joins TRBV29-1 to TRBJ1-3; D might be TRBD1 (6 bases). The germline CDR1 and CDR2 sequences are SQVTM and ANQGSEA. This CDR3 has 15 residues. V lost 7 bases to trimming and J lost 1 base, with 17 bases between them.

The sample holds a few counts of this clone. This sequence joins TRBV29-1 and TRBJ2-5; maybe TRBD1 (6 bases). The CDR3 loop spans 12 amino acids. Trimming cost V 6 bases and J 5 bases, with 13 bases left between them. CDR1 SQVTM and CDR2 ANQGSEA come from the germline V gene. The CDR3 sequence is CSVQTGLETQYF. CDR3 in DNA: TGCAGCGTACAAACAGGGTTGGAGACCCAGTACTTC. The entire variable domain, with the rest obtained from reference TRBV29-1 and TRBJ2-5, is as follows: SAVISQKPSRDICQRGTSLTIQCQVDSQVTMMFWYRQQPGQSLTLIATANQGSEATYESGFVIDKFPISRPNLTFSTLTVSNMSPEDSSIYLCSVQTGLETQYFGPGTRLLVL.

This clone occurred a few times. The chain employs TRBV4-1 and TRBJ2-5, with a weak D call TRBD2 (5 bases). The CDR3 runs to 13 residues. V was shortened by 4 bases and J by 4 bases, with 10 bases between the two germline ends. Germline-derived CDR1 and CDR2 are MGHRA and YSYEKL. The CDR3 bases are TGCGCCAGCAGCCGAACTAGGCGAGAGACCCAGTACTTC. It specifies CASSRTRRETQYF.

The chain recombines TRBV5-1 with TRBJ2-5; no clear D gene. V was shortened by 2 bases and J by 1 base, with 6 bases between the two germline ends. Germline CDR1 SGHRS, CDR2 YFSETQ. The CDR3 consists of 13 residues. The CDR3 DNA sequence: TGCGCCAGCAGCTTCACAAGCCAAGAGACCCAGTACTTC. Amino acid sequence: CASSFTSQETQYF.

This chain links TRBV6-1 with TRBJ2-3; TRBD1 agrees at 8 bases. Germline lookup yields CDR1 MNHNS and CDR2 SASEGT. V lost 6 bases to trimming and J lost 2 bases; unmatched junction nucleotides: 7. The CDR3 has 15 amino acids. CDR3: CASSQDRVDTDTQYF. CDR3 coding DNA: TGTGCCAGCAGCCAGGACAGGGTGGACACAGATACGCAGTATTTT.

The chain recombines TRBV28 with TRBJ2-3, with D possibly matching TRBD1 (6 bases). The length of the CDR3 is 16 residues. The V gene's germline CDR1 is MDHEN and CDR2 SYDVKM. Trimming left V 2 bases short and J 5 bases short, with 17 bases between. DNA of the CDR3: TGTGCCAGCAGTTTAAGACAACCAGGGGCCCAAGATACGCAGTATTTT. Amino acid sequence: CASSLRQPGAQDTQYF.

The chain combines TRBV6-5 with TRBJ1-1, with D possibly TRBD1 on 5 matching bases. V lost 5 bases and J 4 bases, leaving 17 bases between the germline ends. The CDR3 loop spans 15 amino acids. CDR1 and CDR2 (germline): MNHEY, SVGAGI. CDR3 region: CASSPFGGRSTEAFF. As DNA, the CDR3 is TGTGCCAGCAGTCCCTTCGGGGGGAGGTCCACTGAAGCTTTCTTT.

The rearrangement uses TRBV15 and TRBJ2-7, with 7 bases aligning to TRBD2. The germline gives CDR1 LNHNV, CDR2 YYDKDF (reference sequence). The CDR3 has 14 amino acids. After removal of 0 bases from V and 5 bases from J, the junction contained 4 bases not matched to a gene. CDR3 coding DNA: TGTGCCACCAGCAGAGATTACCGGGGGGACGAGCAGTACTTC. It encodes CATSRDYRGDEQYF.

The genes are TRBV7-5 and TRBJ2-3; TRBD2 is the table's D call and was not checked against the DNA. TRBV7-5 is labeled a pseudogene. This CDR3 region has 18 residues. The CDR3 here is CARSLAPSAGGRGDTQYF. Written as DNA, the CDR3 is TGTGCCAGAAGCTTAGCCCCCTCCGCGGGAGGGCGGGGAGATACGCAGTATTTT.

This sequence joins TRBV28 and TRBJ2-7, with D tentatively TRBD1 (6 bases). Germline V gene sequence: CDR1 MDHEN, CDR2 SYDVKM. Trimming took 5 bases from V and 0 from J, leaving 11 bases between them. The CDR3 spans 14 residues. The CDR3 nucleotides read TGTGCCAGCAGTAGGGGGTGGAGCTCCTACGAGCAGTACTTC. Its protein product is CASSRGWSSYEQYF.

V usage is TRBV25-1 and J usage is TRBJ2-1; 10 nucleotides align to TRBD2. Germline lookup yields CDR1 MGHDK and CDR2 SYGVNS. The CDR3 consists of 15 residues. J lost 8 bases, V lost 3 bases, and 7 bases had no gene match. CDR3 in DNA: TGTGCCAGCAGTGAGTGGCTAGCGGGAGAGCATGAGCAGTTCTTC. Its translation is CASSEWLAGEHEQFF.

This sequence joins TRBV9 and TRBJ2-5, with 7 bases aligning to TRBD1. This CDR3 contains 15 residues. Germline V lookup: CDR1 SGDLS, CDR2 YYNGEE. V trimming: 0 bases; J trimming: 0 bases; junction bases outside the gene matches: 2. The chain's CDR3 is CASSVVGTDQETQYF. CDR3 DNA: TGTGCCAGCAGCGTAGTTGGGACAGACCAAGAGACCCAGTACTTC.